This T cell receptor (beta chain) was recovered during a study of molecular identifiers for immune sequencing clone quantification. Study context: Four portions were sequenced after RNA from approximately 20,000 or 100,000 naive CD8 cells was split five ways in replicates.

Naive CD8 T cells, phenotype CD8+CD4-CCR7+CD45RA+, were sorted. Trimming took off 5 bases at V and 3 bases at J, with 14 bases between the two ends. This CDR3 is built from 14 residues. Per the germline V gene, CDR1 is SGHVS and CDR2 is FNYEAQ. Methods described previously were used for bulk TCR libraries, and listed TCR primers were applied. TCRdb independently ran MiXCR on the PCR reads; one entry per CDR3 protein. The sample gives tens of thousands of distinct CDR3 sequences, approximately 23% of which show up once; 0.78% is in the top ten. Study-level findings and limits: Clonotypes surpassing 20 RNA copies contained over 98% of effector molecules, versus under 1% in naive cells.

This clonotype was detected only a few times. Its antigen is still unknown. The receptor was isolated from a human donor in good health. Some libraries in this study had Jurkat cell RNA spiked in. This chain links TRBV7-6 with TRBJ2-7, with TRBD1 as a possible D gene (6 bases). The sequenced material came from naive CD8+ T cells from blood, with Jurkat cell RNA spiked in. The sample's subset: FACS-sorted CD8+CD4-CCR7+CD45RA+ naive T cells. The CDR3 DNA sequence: TGTGCCAGCAGCACCGCTGGACAGTTCTACGAGCAGTACTTC. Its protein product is CASSTAGQFYEQYF.